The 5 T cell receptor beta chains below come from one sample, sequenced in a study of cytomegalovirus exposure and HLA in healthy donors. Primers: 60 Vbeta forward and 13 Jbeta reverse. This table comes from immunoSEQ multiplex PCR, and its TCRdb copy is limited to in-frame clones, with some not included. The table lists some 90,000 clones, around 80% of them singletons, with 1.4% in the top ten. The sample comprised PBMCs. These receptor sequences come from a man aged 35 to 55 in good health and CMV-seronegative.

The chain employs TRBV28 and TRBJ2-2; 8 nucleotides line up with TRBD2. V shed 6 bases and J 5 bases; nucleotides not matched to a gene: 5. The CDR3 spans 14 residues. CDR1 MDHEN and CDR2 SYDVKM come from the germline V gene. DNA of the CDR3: TGTGCCAGCAGAACCGGGACTAGGACCGGGGAGCTGTTTTTT. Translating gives CASRTGTRTGELFF. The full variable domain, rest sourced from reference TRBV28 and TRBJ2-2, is DVKVTQSSRYLVKRTGEKVFLECVQDMDHENMFWYRQDPGLGLRLIYFSYDVKMKEKGDIPEGYSVSREKKERFSLILESASTNQTSMYLCASRTGTRTGELFFGEGSRLTVL.

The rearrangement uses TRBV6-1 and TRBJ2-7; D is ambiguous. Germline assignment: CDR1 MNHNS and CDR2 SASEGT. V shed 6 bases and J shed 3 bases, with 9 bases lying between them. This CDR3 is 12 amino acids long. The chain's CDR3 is CASREMGYEQYF. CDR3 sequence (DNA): TGTGCCAGCAGGGAGATGGGCTACGAGCAGTACTTC.

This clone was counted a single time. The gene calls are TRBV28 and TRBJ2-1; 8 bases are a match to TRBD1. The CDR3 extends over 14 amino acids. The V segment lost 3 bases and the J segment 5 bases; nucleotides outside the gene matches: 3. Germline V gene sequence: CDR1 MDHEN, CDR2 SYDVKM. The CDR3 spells CASSFRGPHNEQFF. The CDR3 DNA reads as TGTGCCAGCAGTTTCAGGGGGCCACACAATGAGCAGTTCTTC.

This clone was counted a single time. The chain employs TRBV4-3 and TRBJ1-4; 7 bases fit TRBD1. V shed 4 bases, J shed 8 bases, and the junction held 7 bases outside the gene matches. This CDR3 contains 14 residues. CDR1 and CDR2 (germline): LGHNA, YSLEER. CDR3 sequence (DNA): TGCGCCAGCAGCCCCGGGACAGTGAAGGAAAAACTGTTTTTT. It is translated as CASSPGTVKEKLFF.

CDR3 nucleotide sequence: TGTGCCAGCAGTTACGCACCGGGACTATCTACGAATGAGCAGTTCTTC. Protein product: CASSYAPGLSTNEQFF. The V gene is TRBV6-5, the J gene TRBJ2-1; 7 bases are shared with TRBD2. Trimming cost V 2 bases and J 7 bases; bases outside gene matches: 11. CDR3 length: 16 amino acids. Germline-derived CDR1 and CDR2 are MNHEY and SVGAGI.